The subject of this entry is one T cell receptor beta chain. Assay used: immunoSEQ multiplex PCR; TCRdb lists only in-frame clones, some missing. The sample records about 45,000 clones, around 89% being singletons. The CDR3 sequence is 12 residues long. Per germline, CDR1 SGHTA and CDR2 FQGNSA. The V and J ends lost 3 bases and 3 bases respectively, with 5 bases between them. The sample comes from a study of PD-L1 blockade in urothelial cancer. In the study overall: Most of the 29 patients were men whose urothelial cancer was bladder-origin. Anywhere from 0 to 3 prior chemotherapy regimens had been received by patients. Samples of blood were analyzed 3 weeks (second dose) and 6 weeks after treatment start.

The sample consisted of PBMCs, taken around atezolizumab (anti-PD-L1) treatment. The chain has TRBV7-2 and TRBJ1-2; D is undetermined. This receptor was obtained from an elderly man with urothelial cancer. This chain's CDR3 is CASSLQYYGYTF. The CDR3 region has the DNA TGTGCCAGCAGCTTGCAGTACTATGGCTACACCTTC.